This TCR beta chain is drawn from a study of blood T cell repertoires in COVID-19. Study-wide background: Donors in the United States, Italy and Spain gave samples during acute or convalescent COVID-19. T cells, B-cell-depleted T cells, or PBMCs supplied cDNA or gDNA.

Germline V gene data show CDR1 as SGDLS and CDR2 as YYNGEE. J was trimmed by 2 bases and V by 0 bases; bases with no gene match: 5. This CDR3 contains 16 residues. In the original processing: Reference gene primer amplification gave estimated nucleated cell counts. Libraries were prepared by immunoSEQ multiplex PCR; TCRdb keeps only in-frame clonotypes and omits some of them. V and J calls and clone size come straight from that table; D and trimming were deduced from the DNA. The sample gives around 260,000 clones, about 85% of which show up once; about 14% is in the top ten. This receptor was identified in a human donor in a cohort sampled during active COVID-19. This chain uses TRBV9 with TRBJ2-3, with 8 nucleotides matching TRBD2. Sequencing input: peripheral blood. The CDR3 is CASSVGASGYTDTQYF. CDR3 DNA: TGTGCCAGCAGCGTAGGGGCTAGCGGGTACACAGATACGCAGTATTTT.